This T cell receptor (beta chain) was sequenced for a study of early T cells in non-severe SARS-CoV-2 infection. Trimming left V 4 bases short and J 4 bases short, with 10 bases between. CDR3 length: 13 residues. Germline CDR1 reads LGHDT; CDR2 reads YNNKEL (reference sequence). This clonotype is medium-sized. Each CDR3 protein gets one entry after TCRdb re-called the 5' RACE reads with MiXCR. In the table there are fewer than 30,000 distinct CDR3 sequences, roughly 4.1% of which are singletons. The sample was whole blood. The chain links TRBV3-1 to TRBJ1-2; D perhaps matches TRBD1 (6 bases). The TCR comes from an adult who was a healthcare worker with PCR-confirmed SARS-CoV-2 infection or an uninfected control (not recorded which). CDR3 sequence: CASSLGQLYGYTF. DNA for the CDR3: TGTGCCAGCAGCCTCGGACAGCTCTATGGCTACACCTTC.